These T cell receptor beta chains were read from a single sample in a study of radiotherapy plus CTLA-4 blockade in lung cancer. The method was immunoSEQ multiplex PCR; TCRdb's version includes in-frame clones alone and lacks a portion of them. The sample shows 55,000 to 85,000 clones, around 69% of them seen only once. Sequencing was performed on peripheral blood, taken from a patient treated with radiotherapy plus ipilimumab. The receptors derive from a human donor with non-small cell lung cancer whose response to radiotherapy plus ipilimumab could not be evaluated. Some clones in this sample may be carry-over from other donors' samples. Both conserved end residues are part of each CDR3. D genes are given only for firm matches. The size field is filled for only some rows; it gives once, few, many or a size class.

j_call | clone_size | d_call | cdr3_length | v_call | cdr3_nt | cdr3_aa
TRBJ2-3 | once | TRBD2 | 15 | TRBV6-5 | TGTGCCAGCAAAGAACGGGGGGGCGGCACAGATACGCAGTATTTT | CASKERGGGTDTQYF
TRBJ2-7 | . | TRBD2 | 16 | TRBV5-4 | TGTGCCAGCAGCTTAGAGCCTGGCGGGGGGGTTAGCGAGCAGTACTTC | CASSLEPGGGVSEQYF
TRBJ2-5 | . | TRBD1 | 15 | TRBV10-3 | TGTGCCATCAGTGACTGGGGCAGGGGGAAAGAGACCCAGTACTTC | CAISDWGRGKETQYF
TRBJ1-2 | . | . | 13 | TRBV30 | TGTGCCTGGACCCCCGGGGTTGGGTATGGCTACACCTTC | CAWTPGVGYGYTF
TRBJ1-5 | . | TRBD1 | 13 | TRBV7-2 | TGTGCCAGCACCCCGGGACAGGGACTGCCCCAGCATTTT | CASTPGQGLPQHF
TRBJ2-5 | . | TRBD1 | 15 | TRBV7-2 | TGTGCCAGCAGCCTAAGGACAGGGATTGGGGAGACCCAGTACTTC | CASSLRTGIGETQYF
TRBJ2-1 | once | . | 15 | TRBV6-7 | TGTGCCAGCAGTTATAGGGGGGGCCCCCGAAATGAGCAGTTCTTC | CASSYRGGPRNEQFF
TRBJ2-1 | . | TRBD1 | 14 | TRBV9 | TGTGCCAGCAGCGTAGGGGACAGCTACAATGAGCAGTTCTTC | CASSVGDSYNEQFF
TRBJ2-2 | once | . | 13 | TRBV11-3 | TGTGCCAGCAGCTCTACAGGGACCGGGGAGCTGTTTTTT | CASSSTGTGELFF
TRBJ2-5 | once | TRBD2 | 16 | TRBV7-9 | TGTGCCAGCAGCTTAGGAGAGACTAGCGGAGGAGAGACCCAGTACTTC | CASSLGETSGGETQYF
TRBJ1-5 | few | TRBD1 | 14 | TRBV6-5 | TGTGCCAGCACCCCGACAGGGATCAATCAGCCCCAGCATTTT | CASTPTGINQPQHF
TRBJ1-3 | . | TRBD1 | 15 | TRBV7-2 | TGTGCCAGCAGCCCAGACAGGGTGACCGGAAACACCATATATTTT | CASSPDRVTGNTIYF
TRBJ1-6 | . | . | 14 | TRBV6-6 | TGTGCCAGCAGTTACCTCCGGGAGAATTCACCCCTCCACTTT | CASSYLRENSPLHF
TRBJ2-2 | . | . | 17 | TRBV5-1 | TGCGCCAGCAGCTTAGGGGGCGGGACAAAGAACACCGGGGAGCTGTTTTTT | CASSLGGGTKNTGELFF
TRBJ2-2 | once | . | 15 | TRBV5-1 | TGCGCCAGCAGCGGACCCAGAACAGGCACCGGGGAGCTGTTTTTT | CASSGPRTGTGELFF
TRBJ2-7 | . | TRBD2 | 18 | TRBV7-2 | TGTGCCAGCAGCCCCCGAGGGAGCGGGGGGCAGAGCTCCTACGAGCAGTACTTC | CASSPRGSGGQSSYEQYF
TRBJ1-1 | . | . | 14 | TRBV6-5 | TGTGCCAGCAGTTACATGGGGCCGAACACTGAAGCTTTCTTT | CASSYMGPNTEAFF
TRBJ2-2 | . | . | 16 | TRBV4-3 | TGCGCCAGCAGCCTATCTAGACAGGTGAACACCGGGGAGCTGTTTTTT | CASSLSRQVNTGELFF
TRBJ1-1 | once | . | 11 | TRBV2 | TGTGCCAGCAGTGAATTCCAAGAAGCTTTCTTT | CASSEFQEAFF
TRBJ2-1 | once | TRBD1 | 13 | TRBV6-1 | TGTGCCAGCAGTGTGGACAGGGCGGCTGAGCAGTTCTTC | CASSVDRAAEQFF
TRBJ2-5 | once | . | 15 | TRBV19 | TGTGCCAGTAGTATGGCGGGGCTACCGCAAGAGACCCAGTACTTC | CASSMAGLPQETQYF
TRBJ2-7 | . | TRBD1 | 17 | TRBV5-1 | TGCGCCAGCAGCTTCCTAGCCCTGACAGGGGCGTCGGGCGAGCAGTACTTC | CASSFLALTGASGEQYF
TRBJ2-7 | . | . | 15 | TRBV6-6 | TGTGCCAGCAGTTACTCGGCAACAGGTGCCTACGAGCAGTACTTC | CASSYSATGAYEQYF
TRBJ2-7 | . | TRBD1 | 16 | TRBV28 | TGTGCCAGCAGTTGGGTGGGGGACAGTTCTTTCTACGAGCAGTACTTC | CASSWVGDSSFYEQYF
TRBJ1-1 | few | TRBD1 | 17 | TRBV18 | TGTGCCAGCTCACCCATACCATTGACAGGGGTTGACACTGAAGCTTTCTTT | CASSPIPLTGVDTEAFF